This paragraph reports one TCR beta chain. Its cognate antigen is unknown. Patients showing uncontrolled infection, other autoimmune disease, pregnancy or lactation were ineligible. This sample was included in a study of T cells in Graves' hyperthyroidism and ophthalmopathy. Study observations and caveats: Clonotypes that were expanded in thyroid above 0.001 mostly appeared in blood too.

The length of the CDR3 is 14 residues. The V and J ends lost 2 bases and 4 bases respectively, with 12 bases between them. Researchers took RNA transcripts and amplified the TCR beta CDR3 regions from them. HTBI primers were employed in a first-round RT-PCR of the TCR CDR3. TCRdb reprocessed the multiplex PCR reads via MiXCR and lists one record per CDR3 protein. This table has about 620,000 distinct CDR3 sequences, around 15% appearing once. This sequence originates from a woman younger than 45 with Graves' hyperthyroidism. The chain joins TRBV12-3 or TRBV12-4 to TRBJ2-7; D might be TRBD2 (5 bases). Sequences were obtained from blood. The CDR3 here is CASSLNGGEYEQYF. The DNA of the CDR3 is TGTGCCAGCAGTTTAAACGGAGGCGAGTACGAGCAGTACTTC.